This T cell receptor (beta chain) was recovered during a study of cytomegalovirus exposure and HLA in healthy donors. The germline V gene has CDR1 MNHNY and CDR2 SVGAGI (reference sequence). This CDR3 contains 16 residues. The V end lost 5 bases, the J end lost 2 bases, and 18 bases lay between the germline ends. The PCR made use of 60 Vbeta and 13 Jbeta primers. Assay used: immunoSEQ multiplex PCR; TCRdb lists only in-frame clones, some missing. The sample comprises about 180,000 clones, approximately 81% of which are singletons, and 1% rests with the top ten. This clonotype originated in a boy between 2 and 10 years old in good health and CMV-seronegative. The specimen sequenced was PBMCs. V gene TRBV6-6 combines with J gene TRBJ1-2; tentatively, D is TRBD1 (5 bases). CDR3 DNA sequence: TGTGCCAGCAGTACCAACCCGCCGGGGGGGAACTATGGCTACACCTTC. Protein: CASSTNPPGGNYGYTF.